These T cell receptor beta chains were read from a single sample in a study of blood T cell repertoires in COVID-19. Using immunoSEQ multiplex PCR, the repertoire was profiled, and TCRdb retains in-frame clones only, with some absent. The sample carries 200,000 to 250,000 clones, 75% to 85% recorded once. Input material: PBMCs or T cells enriched from blood (not recorded which). The receptor source for this set is a middle-aged man who had recovered from COVID-19. The CDR3 runs from the conserved cysteine through the conserved F or W. Each record gives: CDR3 DNA, CDR3 protein, clone size, V gene, J gene, D gene. The D gene is left open where the match is weak. Size tells how often a clone was seen (once, few, many) or the class of an expanded clone, and some rows leave it out.

CDR3nt: TGTGCCAGCGGGCCAAAGGGAGATGAAGCTTTCTTT
CDR3aa: CASGPKGDEAFF
abundance: once
v_gene: TRBV7-9
j_gene: TRBJ1-1
d_gene: NA

CDR3nt: TGTGCTAGTGGTTTGGCAACGGGGAGGGAGGGAGCGAAGGGCTACACCTTC
CDR3aa: CASGLATGREGAKGYTF
abundance: NA
v_gene: TRBV12-5
j_gene: TRBJ1-2
d_gene: NA

CDR3nt: TGTGCCAGCAGTGTCATGGGCAGGGGCTACACCTTC
CDR3aa: CASSVMGRGYTF
abundance: NA
v_gene: TRBV2
j_gene: TRBJ1-2
d_gene: NA

CDR3nt: TGTGCCAGCACCATTCTAGGACAGGAAAATTCACCCCTCCACTTT
CDR3aa: CASTILGQENSPLHF
abundance: NA
v_gene: TRBV6-5
j_gene: TRBJ1-6
d_gene: TRBD1

CDR3nt: TGTGCCTGGAGTGTTTTGGAGGTTCTCTCTGGGGCCAACGTCCTGACTTTC
CDR3aa: CAWSVLEVLSGANVLTF
abundance: NA
v_gene: TRBV30
j_gene: TRBJ2-6
d_gene: NA

CDR3nt: TGTGCCAGCTCCAACCGCGGGACAGCGAACACCGGGGAGCTGTTTTTT
CDR3aa: CASSNRGTANTGELFF
abundance: NA
v_gene: TRBV18
j_gene: TRBJ2-2
d_gene: NA

CDR3nt: TGTGCCAGCAGCCAAGCTGGGACAGCAAACAATGAGCAGTTCTTC
CDR3aa: CASSQAGTANNEQFF
abundance: NA
v_gene: TRBV14
j_gene: TRBJ2-1
d_gene: TRBD1

CDR3nt: TGTGCCAGTAGGGGACAGGGAGGTATTGGGGAGTTCTTC
CDR3aa: CASRGQGGIGEFF
abundance: NA
v_gene: TRBV19
j_gene: TRBJ2-1
d_gene: TRBD1

CDR3nt: TGTGCCAGCAGCTCGGGACAGGGGGGGACGGCCCAAGAGACCCAGTACTTC
CDR3aa: CASSSGQGGTAQETQYF
abundance: NA
v_gene: TRBV3-1/TRBV3-2
j_gene: TRBJ2-5
d_gene: TRBD1

CDR3nt: TGCGCCAGCAGCCTGAACGGGGTGAACACTGAAGCTTTCTTT
CDR3aa: CASSLNGVNTEAFF
abundance: NA
v_gene: TRBV5-1
j_gene: TRBJ1-1
d_gene: NA

CDR3nt: TGTGCCACCCAGACAGGGCAGTACGAGCAGTACTTC
CDR3aa: CATQTGQYEQYF
abundance: NA
v_gene: TRBV6-5
j_gene: TRBJ2-7
d_gene: TRBD1

CDR3nt: TGCAGTGCTCCGCAGGGTATAAAGGCTTTCTTT
CDR3aa: CSAPQGIKAFF
abundance: NA
v_gene: TRBV20-1
j_gene: TRBJ1-1
d_gene: NA

CDR3nt: TGCAGCGTTGGTCCTAGCGGGAGGGCCGAGACCCAGTACTTC
CDR3aa: CSVGPSGRAETQYF
abundance: NA
v_gene: TRBV29-1
j_gene: TRBJ2-5
d_gene: TRBD2

CDR3nt: TGCAGCGTTGAAGGAAAGGGGCCCTACAATGAGCAGTTCTTC
CDR3aa: CSVEGKGPYNEQFF
abundance: many
v_gene: TRBV29-1
j_gene: TRBJ2-1
d_gene: NA